This passage covers 18 T cell receptor beta chains from one sample sequenced in a study of Graves' ophthalmopathy and Graves' hyperthyroidism (dated by TCRdb to the late 2010s). These reads were obtained on an Illumina HiSeq 2000. For repertoire sequencing, TCR beta CDR3 regions were amplified from RNA transcripts. HTBI primers and the Qiagen OneStep RT-PCR kit were used in a first-round RT-PCR, which was followed by a second-round multiplex PCR, size selection and purification. TCRdb trimmed public reads at Q25 via fastp, called clones via MiXCR and kept in-frame beta chains. Each CDR3 protein appears once, grouped with its most common genes and DNA. The sample contains 450,000 to 600,000 distinct CDR3 sequences, under 40% of them found a single time. The top ten clones comprise about 4.6% of the sample. Sequenced material: peripheral blood or thyroid tissue (not recorded which). The receptors come from an adult man with Graves' hyperthyroidism.

The sample holds a few counts of this clonotype. This rearrangement joins TRBV10-3 to TRBJ1-3, with a possible D match to TRBD1 (5 bases). Germline CDR1 ENHRY, CDR2 SYGVKD. This CDR3 comprises 15 residues. V lost 6 bases and J 0 bases, leaving 12 bases between the germline ends. Here the CDR3 reads CAIRADRHSGNTIYF. CDR3 DNA sequence: TGTGCCATCAGAGCCGACAGACACTCTGGAAACACCATATATTTT.

On this clonotype: Sequence at one end of the junction differs from germline and may be a read error. This CDR3 reads CSLEGGTGELFF. The CDR3 DNA follows: TGCAGCCTTGAGGGGGGAACCGGGGAGCTGTTTTTT. V and J are TRBV29-1 and TRBJ2-2; tentatively, D is TRBD1 or TRBD2 (6 bases each). The CDR3 covers 12 residues. Per germline, CDR1 SQVTM and CDR2 ANQGSEA.

This clonotype was counted a single time. V is TRBV11-2 and J is TRBJ2-7; weak D call: TRBD1 (5 bases). The J call may be in error: the DNA end matches TRBJ2-4 better. Per germline, CDR1 SGHAT and CDR2 FQNNGV. The CDR3 spans 13 residues. Here the CDR3 DNA reads TGTGCCAGCAGCTCAGGGTTCGGAAACATTCAGTACTTC. Translating it yields CASSSGFGNIQYF.

This clonotype has ten or more counts. This chain joins TRBV6-1 and TRBJ1-1; 8 bases are a match to TRBD1. Germline trimming cut 0 bases from V and 11 bases from J; bases unmatched to any gene: 2. CDR1 and CDR2 (germline): MNHNS, SASEGT. The CDR3 length is 12 residues. The CDR3 DNA follows: TGTGCCAGCAGTGAAGCGAGGGACAGGGCTTTCTTT. Encoded protein: CASSEARDRAFF.

This clonotype was seen ten or more times. CDR3 bases: TGTGCCAGCAGCTACGGACAGGGTTACACCGGGGAGCTGTTTTTT. Its translation: CASSYGQGYTGELFF. The chain links TRBV12-3 or TRBV12-4 to TRBJ2-2; 8 bases are a match to TRBD1. The CDR3 spans 15 residues. With 6 bases clipped from V and 3 bases from J, the junction kept 6 bases outside the gene matches.

Many counts were recorded for this clonotype. V gene TRBV7-8 combines with J gene TRBJ1-1; D ambiguous. Germline values: CDR1 SGHVS, CDR2 FQNEAQ. Deletions cut 1 base from V and 10 bases from J, with 10 bases between. CDR3 length: 12 amino acids. Here the CDR3 reads CASSLDAQVAFF. CDR3 nucleotide sequence: TGTGCCAGCAGCTTAGATGCCCAGGTAGCTTTCTTT.

Notes on this clonotype: No conserved phenylalanine or tryptophan is present at the end of the CDR3, so a read error is the likely explanation. Because the CDR3's place on the DNA is in doubt, the DNA is left out and the CDR3 is given as listed by TCRdb. The V gene is TRBV7-9, the J gene TRBJ2-7; the DNA was not compared with TRBD1, the D call given in the table. Germline loops: CDR1 SEHNR, CDR2 FQNEAQ (reference sequence). The CDR3 is 9 residues long, counting both termini. This CDR3 reads CASSLARTG.

This clonotype was recorded at least ten times. This rearrangement joins TRBV7-9 to TRBJ2-7, with TRBD2 matching 10 bases. The CDR3 extends over 17 amino acids. CDR1 SEHNR and CDR2 FQNEAQ come from the germline V gene (reference sequence). V lost 3 bases to trimming and J lost 0 bases; unmatched junction nucleotides: 8. CDR3 sequence: CASSLFGGTSDSYEQYF. The CDR3 DNA sequence: TGTGCCAGCAGCTTGTTCGGCGGGACTAGCGACTCCTACGAGCAGTACTTC.

The genes are TRBV6-1 and TRBJ1-1; D gene uncertain. Germline V gives CDR1 MNHNS, CDR2 SASEGT. This CDR3 is 15 amino acids long. The V and J ends lost 6 bases and 14 bases respectively, with 28 bases between them. CDR3 region: CASRDYGYSYNEQFF. As DNA, the CDR3 is TGTGCCAGCAGGGATTACGGATACTCCTACAATGAGCAGTTCTTT.

This clonotype was seen repeatedly, ten times or more. The chain employs TRBV7-9 and TRBJ2-7, with D perhaps being TRBD1 or TRBD2 (5 bases each). The germline V gene encodes CDR1 SEHNR and CDR2 FQNEAQ (reference sequence). The CDR3 is 14 amino acids. With 6 bases removed from V and 3 bases from J, the gap between germline ends came to 15 bases. DNA of the CDR3: TGTGCCAGCAGGCGAGGGGATGGAGGCTACGAGCAGTACTTC. Residues: CASRRGDGGYEQYF.

The chain combines TRBV29-1 with TRBJ1-5; D uncertain. The CDR3 has 14 residues. In germline, CDR1 is SQVTM, CDR2 ANQGSEA. V gave up 4 bases and J gave up 14 bases, with 24 bases separating them. The CDR3 spells CSVGWRLAGSDEHF. For the CDR3, the DNA is TGCAGCGTTGGATGGCGGCTAGCGGGGAGCGATGAGCATTTT.

The chain joins TRBV10-3 to TRBJ2-7; TRBD2 agrees at 14 bases. The CDR3 spans 16 residues. The V gene's germline CDR1 is ENHRY and CDR2 SYGVKD. V gave up 4 bases and J gave up 7 bases; unmatched junction bases: 9. The CDR3 DNA is TGTGCCATCAGTGGGACTAGCGGGAGGATGGGTAATGAGCAGTACTTC. Translating it yields CAISGTSGRMGNEQYF.

The chain combines TRBV2 with TRBJ1-5; 11 positions match TRBD1. The trim removed 8 bases at V and 6 bases at J, leaving 9 bases unmatched. Looked up from germline, CDR1 is SNHLY and CDR2 is FYNNEI. The CDR3 extends over 15 amino acids. CDR3 loop: CASVGTGGGTQPQHF. CDR3 DNA sequence: TGTGCCAGCGTGGGGACAGGGGGTGGGACTCAGCCCCAGCATTTT.

The chain links TRBV20-1 to TRBJ2-7; D is possibly TRBD1 (6 bases). The better agreement between TRBJ2-1 and the DNA end casts doubt on the J call. The V gene's germline CDR1 is DFQATT and CDR2 SNEGSKA (reference sequence). The CDR3 totals 14 residues. Here the CDR3 DNA reads TGCAGTGCTAGAGAGGACAGCTCCAGGCGGGAGCAGTTCTTC. As protein: CSAREDSSRREQFF.

This clonotype has at least ten counts. This sequence joins TRBV14 and TRBJ1-5; D gene ambiguous. V lost 0 bases and J 7 bases, leaving 10 bases between the germline ends. This CDR3 spans 14 amino acids. Germline CDR1 is SGHDN and CDR2 is FVKESK. CDR3 bases: TGTGCCAGCAGCCAAGAACGCAATTTCCAGCCCCAGCATTTT. Protein sequence: CASSQERNFQPQHF.

The rearrangement links TRBV5-1 to TRBJ2-2; D gene ambiguous. V lost 4 bases and J 4 bases, leaving 8 bases between the germline ends. Germline V lookup: CDR1 SGHRS, CDR2 YFSETQ. The CDR3 contains 13 residues. The CDR3 region is CASSARRTGELFF. CDR3 in DNA: TGCGCCAGCAGCGCCCGTCGCACCGGGGAGCTGTTTTTT.

This clonotype was counted ten times or more. V usage is TRBV7-2 and J usage is TRBJ1-6, with 8 positions matching TRBD1. This CDR3 spans 14 amino acids. Trimming removed 6 bases from V and 7 bases from J; junction bases left unmatched: 5. Germline V gene lookup returns CDR1 SGHTA and CDR2 FQGNSA. CDR3 in DNA: TGTGCCAGCAGGGACAGGGTTGGGAATTCACCCCTCCACTTT. Residues: CASRDRVGNSPLHF.

This clonotype has a count of ten or more. The CDR3 reads CSVVPGDSSYEQYF. The CDR3 nucleotides read TGCAGCGTTGTACCTGGTGACAGCTCCTACGAGCAGTACTTC. V gene TRBV29-1 combines with J gene TRBJ2-7; D possibly corresponds to TRBD1 (5 bases). With 4 bases removed from V and 0 bases from J, the gap between germline ends came to 13 bases. CDR3 length: 14 residues. The germline gives CDR1 SQVTM, CDR2 ANQGSEA.